This TCR beta chain was captured in a study of T cell repertoires in cytomegalovirus infection. Study-level information: Public TCR beta signature analysis indicated the presence of both CMV infection and matching HLA type.

Study-wide points: The study found HLA-C-restricted CMV-specific TCR beta clonotypes dominating the ex vivo response. Cumulative frequency (of public TCR beta family members) identified carriers of CMV plus the relevant HLA.

TCRdb itself ran the reads through MiXCR, one entry per CDR3 protein. There are hundreds of thousands of distinct CDR3 sequences in the sample; 20% to 25% occur only once, and approximately 8.2% lies in the top ten. Deletions cut 5 bases from V and 4 bases from J, with 11 bases between. The CDR3 loop spans 13 amino acids. Germline V CDR1 and CDR2: LNHDA, SQIVND (reference sequence). This clonotype has more than one count but fewer than ten. Its antigen is undetermined. The chain employs TRBV19 and TRBJ1-2; a possible D gene is TRBD1 (5 bases). The clonotype comes from a human donor in good health (CMV status not recorded). Some clones in this sample may be carry-over from other donors' samples. The sequencing sample was made of CD8+ T cells from PBMCs. Here the CDR3 DNA reads TGTGCCAGTAGTCAGGGTGTCGGCTATGGCTACACCTTC. As protein: CASSQGVGYGYTF.